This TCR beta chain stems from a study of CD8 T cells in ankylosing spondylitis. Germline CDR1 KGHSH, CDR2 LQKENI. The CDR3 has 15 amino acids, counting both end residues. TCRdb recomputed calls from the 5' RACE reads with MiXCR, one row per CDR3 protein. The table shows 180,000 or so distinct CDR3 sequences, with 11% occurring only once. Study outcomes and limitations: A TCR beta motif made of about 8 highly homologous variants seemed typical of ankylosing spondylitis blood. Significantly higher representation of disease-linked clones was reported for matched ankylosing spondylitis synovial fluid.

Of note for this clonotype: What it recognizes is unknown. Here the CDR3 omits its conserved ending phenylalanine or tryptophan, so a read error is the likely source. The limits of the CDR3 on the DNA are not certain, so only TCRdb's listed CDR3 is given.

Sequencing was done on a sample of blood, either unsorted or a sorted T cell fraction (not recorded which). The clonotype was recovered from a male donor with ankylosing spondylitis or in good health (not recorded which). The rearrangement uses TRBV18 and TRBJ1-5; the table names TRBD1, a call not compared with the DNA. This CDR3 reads CASSPRTVIAISPSI.